These 30 T cell receptor beta chains originate from one sample sequenced in a study of OX40 agonist ivuxolimab in advanced cancers. Assay: immunoSEQ multiplex PCR; the TCRdb copy retains only in-frame clones and omits some. Of roughly 74,000 clones in the sample, less than 90% were seen once. Sequencing was performed on CD4+ or CD8+ T cells sorted from blood, taken in a trial of the OX40 agonist ivuxolimab. These TCRs come from an adult with an advanced solid tumor such as melanoma, head and neck, liver or kidney cancer.

The chain's CDR3 is CASSLVYGDTEAFF. In DNA form, the CDR3 reads TGTGCCAGCAGCTTAGTCTACGGGGACACTGAAGCTTTCTTT. The chain carries TRBV11-2 and TRBJ1-1; D not certain. The V gene lost 1 base and the J gene lost 3 bases, with 9 bases spanning the gap. CDR3 length equals 14 residues. The germline gives CDR1 SGHAT, CDR2 FQNNGV.

The rearrangement joins TRBV7-2 to TRBJ1-4; 8 bases fit TRBD1. Germline loops: CDR1 SGHTA, CDR2 FQGNSA. V lost 4 bases and J lost 7; bases outside the gene matches: 8. The CDR3 totals 15 residues. As DNA, the CDR3 is TGTGCCAGCAGCTATGACAGGGGCGTGAGTGAAAAACTGTTTTTT. It codes for CASSYDRGVSEKLFF.

The chain joins TRBV2 to TRBJ2-5; 11 bases align to TRBD2. Germline V CDR1 and CDR2: SNHLY, FYNNEI. With V trimmed by 7 bases and J by 3 bases, 7 bases remained unmatched. This CDR3 spans 15 amino acids. CDR3 loop: CASTRTSGSEETQYF. The CDR3 coding sequence is TGTGCCAGCACCCGTACTAGCGGGAGCGAAGAGACCCAGTACTTC.

The chain carries TRBV2 and TRBJ2-1, with D possibly TRBD2 on 6 matching bases. This CDR3 comprises 15 residues. V was clipped by 4 bases and J by 0 bases, with 10 bases between them. Germline-derived CDR1 and CDR2 are SNHLY and FYNNEI. The CDR3 loop is CASSVRRGSYNEQFF. CDR3 coding DNA: TGTGCCAGCAGTGTGAGGCGGGGCTCCTACAATGAGCAGTTCTTC. The full variable domain, in which reference TRBV2 and TRBJ2-1 provide the parts outside the CDR3, is EPEVTQTPSHQVTQMGQEVILRCVPISNHLYFYWYRQILGQKVEFLVSFYNNEISEKSEIFDDQFSVERPDGSNFTLKIRSTKLEDSAMYFCASSVRRGSYNEQFFGPGTRLTVL.

The chain uses TRBV28 and TRBJ1-5, with D unresolved. Germline CDR1 and CDR2: MDHEN and SYDVKM. Trimming took 1 base from V and 4 from J, leaving 11 bases between them. The length of the CDR3 is 15 residues. The DNA for the CDR3 is TGTGCCAGCAGTTTATCCGGGGAGGGAAATCAGCCCCAGCATTTT. As protein: CASSLSGEGNQPQHF.

The V call is TRBV27, the J call TRBJ1-3; D remains ambiguous. This CDR3 has 14 amino acids. CDR1 is MNHEY and CDR2 is SMNVEV in the germline V gene (reference sequence). V was pared by 8 bases and J by 2 bases, with 13 bases between. The CDR3 DNA reads TGTGCCAGCCGCCAGACTGGAGCTGGAAACACCATATATTTT. This translates into CASRQTGAGNTIYF.

This clone has only one observation. At one end the junction does not follow the germline gene, possibly because of a read error. The rearrangement uses TRBV30 and TRBJ2-7, with D maybe TRBD2 (6 bases). CDR1 is GTSNPN and CDR2 is SVGIG in the germline V gene (reference sequence). The CDR3 is 13 amino acids. CDR3 amino acids: CACDLGTSGEQNF. CDR3 bases: TGTGCCTGTGACCTAGGGACTTCGGGGGAGCAGAACTTC.

The chain uses TRBV19 and TRBJ2-6; 9 bases map to TRBD1. The CDR3 totals 18 residues. Germline-derived CDR1 and CDR2 are LNHDA and SQIVND (reference sequence). V dropped 6 bases and J dropped 1; count of bases not matched to a gene: 10. The CDR3 spells CASRKTGGAGSGANVLTF. DNA of the CDR3: TGTGCCAGTAGGAAAACAGGGGGCGCAGGATCTGGGGCCAACGTCCTGACTTTC.

This clone was detected only a few times. V and J are TRBV6-1 and TRBJ1-2; D is perhaps TRBD1 (6 bases). The CDR3 loop spans 16 amino acids. Looked up from germline, CDR1 is MNHNS and CDR2 is SASEGT. Trimming cost V 0 bases and J 0 bases, with 11 bases left between them. This chain's CDR3 is CASSEAGAATNYGYTF. The CDR3 nucleotides are TGTGCCAGCAGTGAAGCGGGGGCAGCTACTAACTATGGCTACACCTTC.

The chain employs TRBV11-3 and TRBJ2-1, with 12 bases aligning to TRBD2. V lost 2 bases and J lost 9; bases outside the gene matches: 5. The CDR3 runs to 15 residues. The germline CDR1 and CDR2 sequences are SGHNT and YENEEA. The CDR3 region is CASSLLAGGGGEQFF. The CDR3 coding sequence is TGTGCCAGCAGCTTACTAGCGGGAGGGGGTGGTGAGCAGTTCTTC.

CDR3 amino acids: CASSLFPTGPSSGANVLTF. The DNA for the CDR3 is TGTGCCAGCAGTTTATTTCCGACAGGGCCCAGCTCTGGGGCCAACGTCCTGACTTTC. This chain links TRBV27 with TRBJ2-6, with 7 nucleotides matching TRBD1. CDR3 size: 19 residues. The germline CDR1 and CDR2 sequences are MNHEY and SMNVEV (reference sequence). Trimming removed 1 base from V and 0 bases from J; junction bases left unmatched: 9. The variable domain in full, completed from reference TRBV27 and TRBJ2-6, reads EAQVTQNPRYLITVTGKKLTVTCSQNMNHEYMSWYRQDPGLGLRQIYYSMNVEVTDKGDVPEGYKVSRKEKRNFPLILESPSPNQTSLYFCASSLFPTGPSSGANVLTFGAGSRLTVL.

This clone was counted a single time. The chain carries TRBV5-1 and TRBJ1-6; perhaps TRBD1 as D (5 bases). Looked up from germline, CDR1 is SGHRS and CDR2 is YFSETQ. The CDR3 covers 15 residues. V was shortened by 4 bases and J by 9 bases, with 17 bases between the two germline ends. DNA for the CDR3: TGCGCCAGCAGCCAGGGACGTACGGACGGTTCACCCCTCCACTTT. This gives the protein CASSQGRTDGSPLHF.

The chain employs TRBV9 and TRBJ2-1; 9 bases are shared with TRBD2. V lost 4 bases to trimming and J lost 7 bases; unmatched junction nucleotides: 15. CDR3 length equals 17 residues. CDR1 is SGDLS, CDR2 YYNGEE, per germline. The CDR3 bases are TGTGCCAGCAGCTCTAGACCCGGGACTAGCTCCCGAAATGAGCAGTTCTTC. This translates into CASSSRPGTSSRNEQFF.

V and J are TRBV27 and TRBJ2-1; D is perhaps TRBD2 (6 bases). Between the trimmed V and J ends, which lost 6 bases and 2 bases, there was a span of 11 bases. Germline V lookup: CDR1 MNHEY, CDR2 SMNVEV (reference sequence). The CDR3 consists of 14 residues. CDR3 bases: TGTGCCAGCAGGCGGCGGGGCACCTACAATGAGCAGTTCTTC. This encodes CASRRRGTYNEQFF.

This chain uses TRBV5-1 with TRBJ2-5, with D perhaps assigned TRBD1 or TRBD2 (6 bases each). Between the trimmed V and J ends, which lost 0 bases and 4 bases, there was a span of 10 bases. Germline V gives CDR1 SGHRS, CDR2 YFSETQ. The length of the CDR3 is 14 residues. The CDR3 reads CASSLGGGRETQYF. The CDR3, as DNA: TGCGCCAGCAGCTTGGGAGGGGGGCGAGAGACCCAGTACTTC.

The chain has TRBV30 and TRBJ2-1, with D possibly TRBD2 on 6 matching bases. The CDR3 length is 11 residues. The ends were cut back, 3 bases at V and 6 bases at J, with 6 bases in the middle. Germline loops: CDR1 GTSNPN, CDR2 SVGIG (reference sequence). DNA of the CDR3: TGTGCCTGGAGGGGAGGCAATGAGCAGTTCTTC. It encodes CAWRGGNEQFF. Looking up the rest from reference TRBV30 and TRBJ2-1 gives the full variable domain: SQTIHQWPATLVQPVGSPLSLECTVEGTSNPNLYWYRQAAGRGLQLLFYSVGIGQISSEVPQNLSASRPQDRQFILSSKKLLLSDSGFYLCAWRGGNEQFFGPGTRLTVL.

This chain uses TRBV6-1 with TRBJ1-4; 7 nucleotides agree with TRBD1. Germline CDR1 and CDR2: MNHNS and SASEGT. The CDR3 is 17 residues long. Trimming cost V 0 bases and J 8 bases; bases outside gene matches: 12. CDR3 sequence reads: CASSEAGWGQRGEKLFF. For the CDR3, the DNA is TGTGCCAGCAGTGAAGCAGGATGGGGACAGCGTGGAGAAAAACTGTTTTTT.

The chain couples TRBV9 to TRBJ1-4, with D unresolved. Germline assignment: CDR1 SGDLS and CDR2 YYNGEE. V lost 0 bases, J lost 2 bases, and 5 bases lay in between. This CDR3 is 14 amino acids long. CDR3 DNA: TGTGCCAGCAGCGTAGGGGTGACTAATGAAAAACTGTTTTTT. Translated: CASSVGVTNEKLFF.

This rearrangement joins TRBV27 to TRBJ2-2, with D maybe TRBD1 (6 bases). V was shortened by 5 bases and J by 4 bases, with 14 bases between the two germline ends. Per germline, CDR1 MNHEY and CDR2 SMNVEV (reference sequence). The CDR3 contains 15 residues. The CDR3 sequence: CASSRGARGTGELFF. The CDR3 DNA follows: TGTGCCAGCAGTAGAGGTGCCAGGGGCACCGGGGAGCTGTTTTTT.

CDR3 sequence reads: CATSRNYEQYF. Here the CDR3 DNA reads TGTGCCACCAGTCGCAATTACGAGCAGTACTTC. This chain uses TRBV15 with TRBJ2-7, with no clear D. The CDR3 contains 11 residues. Germline CDR1 and CDR2: LNHNV and YYDKDF (reference sequence). The V and J ends lost 6 bases and 4 bases respectively, with 7 bases between them.

This clone has just one count. This chain joins TRBV7-8 and TRBJ1-4; D remains unclear. CDR1 is SGHVS, CDR2 FQNEAQ, per germline. Between the trimmed V and J ends, which lost 5 bases and 0 bases, there was a span of 19 bases. CDR3 length: 18 residues. The CDR3 spells CASSPRPPAAATNEKLFF. CDR3 sequence (DNA): TGTGCCAGCAGCCCCCGACCGCCCGCGGCTGCAACTAATGAAAAACTGTTTTTT.

This chain uses TRBV7-8 with TRBJ2-7, with 7 bases that match TRBD1. CDR3 length: 15 amino acids. J was trimmed by 6 bases and V by 5 bases; bases with no gene match: 13. CDR1 is SGHVS, CDR2 FQNEAQ, per germline. DNA of the CDR3: TGTGCCAGCAGCCGCGACAGGGCTGTTTACTCCGAGCAGTACTTC. Protein product: CASSRDRAVYSEQYF. Complete variable domain (other parts from reference TRBV7-8 and TRBJ2-7): GAGVSQSPRYKVAKRGQDVALRCDPISGHVSLFWYQQALGQGPEFLTYFQNEAQLDKSGLPSDRFFAERPEGSVSTLKIQRTQQEDSAVYLCASSRDRAVYSEQYFGPGTRLTVT.

This clone turned up a few times. The gene calls are TRBV9 and TRBJ1-3; the match to TRBD1 covers 7 bases. There are 18 residues in the CDR3. Germline loops: CDR1 SGDLS, CDR2 YYNGEE. With V trimmed by 0 bases and J by 2 bases, 11 bases remained unmatched. The CDR3 is CASSVGTGTGVAGNTIYF. The CDR3 coding sequence is TGTGCCAGCAGCGTAGGCACAGGCACAGGGGTGGCTGGAAACACCATATATTTT.

The gene calls are TRBV6-1 and TRBJ1-2; TRBD1 is a possible D gene (6 bases). The CDR3 is made up of 14 amino acids. The V end was cut by 5 bases, the J end by 2 bases, with 12 bases between. The germline gives CDR1 MNHNS, CDR2 SASEGT. CDR3 coding DNA: TGTGCCAGCAGTAGTGGACAGACCAACTATGGCTACACCTTC. Its translation: CASSSGQTNYGYTF.

This clone was counted only a few times. The V and J genes are TRBV29-1 and TRBJ2-4; 14 bases are a match to TRBD2. The CDR3 has 19 residues. V lost 3 bases to trimming and J lost 0 bases; unmatched junction nucleotides: 10. From germline, CDR1 is SQVTM and CDR2 ANQGSEA. The DNA of the CDR3 is TGCAGCGTTGATGCCCGCGGGACTAGCGGGAGTGTAGCCAAAAACATTCAGTACTTC. Protein product: CSVDARGTSGSVAKNIQYF.

This chain joins TRBV5-4 and TRBJ2-1; D remains ambiguous. The CDR3 contains 15 residues. Trimming removed 0 bases at V and 1 base at J, with 8 bases between. Germline V gene sequence: CDR1 SGHNT, CDR2 YYREEE (reference sequence). In DNA form, the CDR3 reads TGTGCCAGCAGCTTGGAGCAGGTGTCCTACAATGAGCAGTTCTTC. Protein: CASSLEQVSYNEQFF. Full variable domain (outside the CDR3, taken from reference TRBV5-4 and TRBJ2-1): ETGVTQSPTHLIKTRGQQVTLRCSSQSGHNTVSWYQQALGQGPQFIFQYYREEENGRGNFPPRFSGLQFPNYSSELNVNALELDDSALYLCASSLEQVSYNEQFFGPGTRLTVL.

This chain uses TRBV19 with TRBJ1-1; maybe TRBD1 (5 bases). Trimming shortened V by 7 bases and J by 0 bases, and 9 bases separated the two germline ends. The CDR3 sequence is 13 residues long. Germline lookup yields CDR1 LNHDA and CDR2 SQIVND (reference sequence). Here the CDR3 DNA reads TGTGCCAGTAAGGGACGGTTGAACACTGAAGCTTTCTTT. Protein product: CASKGRLNTEAFF.

V is TRBV18 and J is TRBJ2-6; D gene uncertain. The V gene lost 2 bases and the J gene lost 0 bases, with 11 bases spanning the gap. Germline V gene sequence: CDR1 KGHSH, CDR2 LQKENI. CDR3 length: 17 amino acids. CDR3 protein: CASSPGSAFSGANVLTF. Written as DNA, the CDR3 is TGTGCCAGCTCACCAGGGTCCGCCTTCTCTGGGGCCAACGTCCTGACTTTC.

V and J are TRBV6-5 and TRBJ1-3; tentatively, D is TRBD1 (5 bases). The V gene lost 2 bases and the J gene lost 2 bases, with 10 bases spanning the gap. Germline-derived CDR1 and CDR2 are MNHEY and SVGAGI. The CDR3 has 15 residues. The CDR3 nucleotides read TGTGCCAGCAGTTACAGCCAGGGCCCTGGAAACACCATATATTTT. Translated, it gives CASSYSQGPGNTIYF.

The chain uses TRBV5-4 and TRBJ2-3; a possible D gene is TRBD2 (6 bases). Germline V CDR1 and CDR2: SGHNT, YYREEE (reference sequence). The CDR3 contains 14 residues. V dropped 7 bases and J dropped 2 bases, with 14 bases sitting between them. The CDR3 DNA follows: TGTGCCAGCTCTTCGGGGGACTTCACAGATACGCAGTATTTT. Amino acid sequence: CASSSGDFTDTQYF.